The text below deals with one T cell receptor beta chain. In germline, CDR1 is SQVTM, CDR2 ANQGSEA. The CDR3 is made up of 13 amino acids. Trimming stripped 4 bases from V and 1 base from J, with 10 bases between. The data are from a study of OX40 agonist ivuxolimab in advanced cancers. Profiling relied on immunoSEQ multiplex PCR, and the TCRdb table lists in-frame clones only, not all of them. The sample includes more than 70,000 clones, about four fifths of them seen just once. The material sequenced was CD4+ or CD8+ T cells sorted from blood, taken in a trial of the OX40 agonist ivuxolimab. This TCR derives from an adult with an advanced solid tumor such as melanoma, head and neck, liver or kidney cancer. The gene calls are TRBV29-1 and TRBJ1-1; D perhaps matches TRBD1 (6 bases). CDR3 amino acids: CSVVMGQNTEAFF. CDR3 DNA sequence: TGCAGCGTTGTCATGGGACAGAACACTGAAGCTTTCTTT.